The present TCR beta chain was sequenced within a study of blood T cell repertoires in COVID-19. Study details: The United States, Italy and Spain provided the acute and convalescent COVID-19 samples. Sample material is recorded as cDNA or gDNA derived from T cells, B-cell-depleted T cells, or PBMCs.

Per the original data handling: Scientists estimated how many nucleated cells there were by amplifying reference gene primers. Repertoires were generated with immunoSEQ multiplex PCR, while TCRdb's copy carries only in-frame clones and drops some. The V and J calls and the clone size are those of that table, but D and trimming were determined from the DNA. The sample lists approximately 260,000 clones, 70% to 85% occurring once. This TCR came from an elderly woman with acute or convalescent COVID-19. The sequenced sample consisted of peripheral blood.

CDR3 nucleotides: TGTGCCAGCAGGACAGGGGGCGCTTTCTCCTACAATGAGCAGTTCTTC. Translation: CASRTGGAFSYNEQFF. V and J are TRBV2 and TRBJ2-1; 10 nucleotides align to TRBD1. CDR3 length: 16 residues. In germline, CDR1 is SNHLY, CDR2 FYNNEI. V shed 6 bases and J 0 bases; nucleotides not matched to a gene: 5.